A selection of T cell receptor beta chains follows, all from one sample in a study of OX40 agonist ivuxolimab in advanced cancers. Generated by immunoSEQ multiplex PCR, the TCRdb table keeps only in-frame clones and is missing some. The sample consists of tens of thousands of clones, approximately 90% of them appearing once. Sequencing was performed on CD4+ or CD8+ T cells sorted from blood, taken in a trial of the OX40 agonist ivuxolimab. The receptors derive from an adult with an advanced solid tumor such as melanoma, head and neck, liver or kidney cancer. The CDR3 runs from the conserved cysteine through the conserved F or W. Each record gives: V gene, D gene, clone size, J gene, CDR3 protein, CDR3 DNA. A D gene is named only where the DNA matches it firmly. Not all rows give a size; the values are once, few, many and, for expanded clones, a class.

TRBV18	.	.	TRBJ1-5	CASSPGGRPEDQPQHF	TGTGCCAGCTCACCAGGGGGGCGACCCGAAGATCAGCCCCAGCATTTT
TRBV6-5	.	.	TRBJ1-6	CASSYQGDNSPLHF	TGTGCCAGCAGTTATCAGGGTGACAATTCACCCCTCCACTTT
TRBV9	.	.	TRBJ2-3	CASSARTQVGSDTQYF	TGTGCCAGCAGCGCCAGGACTCAGGTCGGTTCGGATACGCAGTATTTT
TRBV13	TRBD2	.	TRBJ2-3	CASSLGAGLGTDTQYF	TGTGCCAGCAGCTTGGGAGCGGGGCTGGGCACAGATACGCAGTATTTT
TRBV7-2	.	.	TRBJ2-7	CASSLVPSGSSYEQYF	TGTGCCAGCAGCTTAGTCCCAAGCGGTAGCTCCTACGAGCAGTACTTC
TRBV2	.	.	TRBJ2-2	CASRGNTGELFF	TGTGCCAGCAGAGGAAACACCGGGGAGCTGTTTTTT
TRBV27	TRBD1	.	TRBJ2-6	CASSPGQGFSGANVLTF	TGTGCCAGCAGCCCGGGACAGGGTTTCTCTGGGGCCAACGTCCTGACTTTC
TRBV7-9	.	.	TRBJ1-2	CASSLQGGYGYTF	TGTGCCAGCAGCCTACAAGGCGGGTATGGCTACACCTTC
TRBV6-1	.	.	TRBJ2-3	CASSERLASTDTQYF	TGTGCCAGCAGTGAAAGATTAGCGTCCACAGATACGCAGTATTTT
TRBV10-3	.	few	TRBJ1-1	CAISSADELGIF	TGTGCCATCAGTTCGGCAGACGAGTTGGGGATCTTT
TRBV11-2	.	few	TRBJ1-1	CASRLTGNTEAFF	TGTGCCAGCAGGCTTACAGGGAACACTGAAGCTTTCTTT
TRBV19	.	.	TRBJ1-5	CASSHTGTSNQPQHF	TGTGCCAGTAGCCATACAGGGACTAGTAATCAGCCCCAGCATTTT
TRBV10-3	TRBD1	.	TRBJ1-1	CAISDTFSPGGHTEAFF	TGTGCCATCAGTGACACTTTTTCGCCAGGGGGACACACTGAAGCTTTCTTT
TRBV7-9	.	.	TRBJ2-1	CASSSQGYPSYNEQFF	TGTGCCAGCAGCTCACAGGGTTACCCCTCCTACAATGAGCAGTTCTTC
TRBV7-2	TRBD1	.	TRBJ1-1	CASSYLDRWTQGGTEAFF	TGTGCCAGCAGCTACTTAGATAGGTGGACCCAGGGGGGAACTGAAGCTTTCTTT
TRBV28	TRBD1	.	TRBJ2-6	CASRPPGTGGSGANVLTF	TGTGCCAGCAGACCCCCTGGGACAGGGGGCTCTGGGGCCAACGTCCTGACTTTC
TRBV2	.	.	TRBJ1-5	CASSVSTAYSNQPQHF	TGTGCCAGCAGCGTTTCGACAGCTTATAGCAATCAGCCCCAGCATTTT
TRBV6-6	TRBD1	.	TRBJ1-1	CASSYGTGGYEAFF	TGTGCCAGCAGTTACGGGACAGGGGGCTATGAAGCTTTCTTT
TRBV6-1	.	.	TRBJ2-1	CASSELSGRSYNEQFF	TGTGCCAGCAGTGAATTGTCGGGGCGCTCCTACAATGAGCAGTTCTTC